This T cell receptor (beta chain) was sequenced for a study of T cells in Graves' hyperthyroidism and ophthalmopathy. Findings of the study overall: Blood also held most thyroid clonotypes expanded beyond 0.001. Using 13 V-J features, a model discriminated ophthalmopathy from stable hyperthyroidism.

With 0 bases removed from V and 2 bases from J, the gap between germline ends came to 17 bases. This CDR3 comprises 17 residues. Looked up from germline, CDR1 is MNHEY and CDR2 is SVGAGI. A NOSPECS grade of at least 4, a Clinical Activity Score of at least 3 and duration under 3 months were recorded in ophthalmopathy patients. The authors obtained PBMCs from over 8.5 ml of fresh peripheral blood. The source material, RNA transcripts, was used to amplify TCR beta CDR3 regions. The TCR CDR3 was amplified in a first-round RT-PCR using the HTBI primer set. In TCRdb, the multiplex PCR reads were re-called with MiXCR into one record per CDR3 protein. This sample carries about 530,000 distinct CDR3 sequences, 15% to 20% of them seen once, and the ten largest clones take 15% to 20%. This clonotype was found many times. Its antigen is unidentified.

The rearrangement joins TRBV6-5 to TRBJ2-7; D is possibly TRBD2 (5 bases). This sequence originates from a woman younger than 35 with Graves' ophthalmopathy. Sequenced: blood. CDR3 DNA: TGTGCCAGCAGTTACTCGAATAAGGCTAGCCGCCCCTACGAGCAGTACTTC. Translated, it gives CASSYSNKASRPYEQYF.